The 24 T cell receptor beta chains below come from one sample, sequenced in a study of blood T cell repertoires in COVID-19. Clones were sequenced by immunoSEQ multiplex PCR, and TCRdb holds only the in-frame ones, with some missing. The repertoire includes some 170,000 clones, about 90% of them detected once, and around 1.2% sits in the top ten. Sequencing used PBMCs or T cells enriched from blood (not recorded which). These receptor sequences come from a human donor with acute COVID-19. The donor label of this sample is uncertain.

CDR3 sequence reads: CASSLGQLYGYTF. CDR3 DNA sequence: TGTGCCAGCAGCCTTGGACAGCTCTATGGCTACACCTTC. The chain employs TRBV5-5 and TRBJ1-2; D perhaps matches TRBD1 (6 bases). The CDR3 extends over 13 amino acids. Germline loops: CDR1 SGHKS, CDR2 YYEKEE (reference sequence). With 4 bases removed from V and 4 bases from J, the gap between germline ends came to 11 bases. Full variable domain (missing parts from reference TRBV5-5 and TRBJ1-2): DAGVTQSPTHLIKTRGQQVTLRCSPISGHKSVSWYQQVLGQGPQFIFQYYEKEERGRGNFPDRFSARQFPNYSSELNVNALLLGDSALYLCASSLGQLYGYTFGSGTRLTVV.

V is TRBV5-6 and J is TRBJ1-5; 11 nucleotides match TRBD1. The V and J ends lost 4 bases and 6 bases, in that order; junction bases with no gene match: 6. Germline V gene lookup returns CDR1 SGHDT and CDR2 YYEEEE. This CDR3 contains 15 residues. CDR3 residues: CASSKGQGAGQPQHF. The CDR3 nucleotides read TGTGCCAGCAGCAAAGGACAGGGGGCGGGTCAGCCCCAGCATTTT.

The CDR3, as DNA: TGTGCCAGCAGCCATGGGACAGGGGATGAAAAACTGTTTTTT. This translates into CASSHGTGDEKLFF. This chain joins TRBV4-2 and TRBJ1-4; 10 bases align to TRBD1. Trimming cost V 3 bases and J 6 bases; bases outside gene matches: 1. CDR1 and CDR2 (germline): LGHNA, YNFKEQ. This CDR3 has 14 residues.

The rearrangement joins TRBV10-3 to TRBJ2-2; tentative D call: TRBD2 (5 bases). Trimming left V 0 bases short and J 5 bases short, with 7 bases between. Germline values: CDR1 ENHRY, CDR2 SYGVKD. The CDR3 runs 14 residues. The CDR3, as DNA: TGTGCCATCAGTGAGTCAAGGGAGACCGGGGAGCTGTTTTTT. Translating it yields CAISESRETGELFF.

V is TRBV28 and J is TRBJ1-1; 8 nucleotides align to TRBD1. CDR3 length: 13 residues. Germline CDR1 reads MDHEN; CDR2 reads SYDVKM. Trimming removed 3 bases from V and 6 bases from J; junction bases left unmatched: 3. The DNA of the CDR3 is TGTGCCAGCAGTTTGACAGGGGAGGCTGAAGCTTTCTTT. It translates to CASSLTGEAEAFF.

V and J are TRBV30 and TRBJ1-1; D is perhaps TRBD1 (6 bases). Trimming took off 0 bases at V and 6 bases at J, with 14 bases between the two ends. CDR3 length: 14 amino acids. Germline loops: CDR1 GTSNPN, CDR2 SVGIG (reference sequence). CDR3 in DNA: TGTGCCTGGAGTGTACCCCCAAACAGGGCTGAAGCTTTCTTT. Amino acids: CAWSVPPNRAEAFF.

The chain combines TRBV27 with TRBJ1-1; maybe TRBD1 (5 bases). Germline V gives CDR1 MNHEY, CDR2 SMNVEV (reference sequence). This CDR3 spans 13 amino acids. Trimming left V 5 bases short and J 6 bases short, with 13 bases between. CDR3 amino acids: CASSPGVGAEAFF. For the CDR3, the DNA is TGTGCCAGCAGTCCCGGCGTAGGGGCTGAAGCTTTCTTT.

The rearrangement uses TRBV30 and TRBJ1-2, with 7 bases identical to TRBD1. Germline V CDR1 and CDR2: GTSNPN, SVGIG (reference sequence). V shed 0 bases, J shed 6 bases, and the junction held 4 bases outside the gene matches. The CDR3 contains 13 residues. The CDR3 loop is CAWSVQGQHGYTF. The CDR3 nucleotides read TGTGCCTGGAGTGTACAGGGACAGCATGGCTACACCTTC.

This chain links TRBV6-5 with TRBJ2-1; the D gene is possibly TRBD2 (6 bases). Germline CDR1 and CDR2: MNHEY and SVGAGI. The CDR3 consists of 15 residues. Trimming shortened V by 4 bases and J by 4 bases, and 14 bases separated the two germline ends. CDR3 protein: CASSSGWGVYNEQFF. CDR3 coding DNA: TGTGCCAGCAGTTCTGGCTGGGGGGTATACAATGAGCAGTTCTTC.

V and J are TRBV9 and TRBJ1-4; no clear D. This CDR3 comprises 14 residues. The germline V gene encodes CDR1 SGDLS and CDR2 YYNGEE. Trimming cost V 7 bases and J 2 bases, with 12 bases left between them. CDR3 coding DNA: TGTGCCAGCCCCCCGAGGCAGACTAATGAAAAACTGTTTTTT. Residues: CASPPRQTNEKLFF.

The chain uses TRBV5-1 and TRBJ1-5; the match to TRBD1 covers 9 bases. There are 15 residues in the CDR3. CDR1 and CDR2 (germline): SGHRS, YFSETQ. The V and J ends lost 6 bases and 3 bases, in that order; junction bases with no gene match: 7. CDR3 coding DNA: TGCGCCAGCACCATAGGACAGGGGTACAATCAGCCCCAGCATTTT. This encodes CASTIGQGYNQPQHF.

This chain joins TRBV19 and TRBJ1-5, with TRBD1 as a possible D gene (5 bases). The CDR3 covers 13 residues. Per the germline V gene, CDR1 is LNHDA and CDR2 is SQIVND (reference sequence). V dropped 5 bases and J dropped 6 bases, with 11 bases sitting between them. The CDR3: CASSARETQPQHF. The CDR3 bases are TGTGCCAGTAGTGCCAGGGAAACTCAGCCCCAGCATTTT.

The genes are TRBV11-2 and TRBJ1-1; TRBD1 might be the D (5 bases). V lost 5 bases to trimming and J lost 6 bases, with 10 bases between them. This CDR3 has 12 residues. The germline CDR1 and CDR2 sequences are SGHAT and FQNNGV. The DNA for the CDR3 is TGTGCCAGCAGCCCCCAGGGTCCTGAAGCTTTCTTT. Translation: CASSPQGPEAFF.

The V call is TRBV3-1 (or the pseudogene TRBV3-2), the J call TRBJ2-7; TRBD2 agrees at 8 bases. Germline CDR1 LGHDT, CDR2 YNNKEL (reference sequence). J lost 6 bases, V lost 7 bases, and 8 bases had no gene match. This CDR3 has 13 amino acids. CDR3 nucleotide sequence: TGTGCCAGCAAAAACCGAGCGGGGGCCGAGCAGTACTTC. This sequence encodes CASKNRAGAEQYF.

The chain carries TRBV29-1 and TRBJ2-1, with 7 bases identical to TRBD1. CDR3 length: 14 amino acids. V gave up 5 bases and J gave up 8 bases; unmatched junction bases: 12. Germline CDR1 reads SQVTM; CDR2 reads ANQGSEA. CDR3 amino acids: CSVTDRTTGYEQFF. The CDR3 DNA reads as TGCAGCGTTACGGACAGGACCACGGGCTATGAGCAGTTCTTC.

The chain is built from TRBV19 and TRBJ2-3; D is possibly TRBD2 (6 bases). The CDR3 sequence is 13 residues long. With 6 bases removed from V and 4 bases from J, the gap between germline ends came to 11 bases. Germline V CDR1 and CDR2: LNHDA, SQIVND (reference sequence). The CDR3 DNA follows: TGTGCCAGTAGCCGCGGAGGGGCAGATACGCAGTATTTT. It translates to CASSRGGADTQYF.

The chain couples TRBV2 to TRBJ2-2, with 14 bases matching TRBD2. V shed 4 bases and J 4 bases; nucleotides not matched to a gene: 11. CDR1 is SNHLY and CDR2 is FYNNEI in the germline V gene. This CDR3 has 19 residues. As DNA, the CDR3 is TGTGCCAGCAGTGTCCAGGGGACTAGCGGGGGCGGGACCACCGGGGAGCTGTTTTTT. Its protein product is CASSVQGTSGGGTTGELFF.

The chain carries TRBV3-1 (or the pseudogene TRBV3-2) and TRBJ2-5; D call uncertain. This CDR3 has 14 amino acids. Germline lookup yields CDR1 LGHDT and CDR2 YNNKEL (reference sequence). Trimming cost V 1 base and J 2 bases, with 8 bases left between them. CDR3 coding DNA: TGTGCCAGCAGCCAAGGTCTAGAACAAGAGACCCAGTACTTC. As protein: CASSQGLEQETQYF.

This clone has a single count. The chain has TRBV2 and TRBJ1-2; D possibly corresponds to TRBD1 (6 bases). V shed 4 bases and J shed 3 bases, with 9 bases lying between them. Germline CDR1 is SNHLY and CDR2 is FYNNEI. CDR3 length equals 13 residues. CDR3 DNA: TGTGCCAGCAGTGCGGACAGCCACTATGGCTACACCTTC. It is translated as CASSADSHYGYTF. The full variable domain, rest sourced from reference TRBV2 and TRBJ1-2, is EPEVTQTPSHQVTQMGQEVILRCVPISNHLYFYWYRQILGQKVEFLVSFYNNEISEKSEIFDDQFSVERPDGSNFTLKIRSTKLEDSAMYFCASSADSHYGYTFGSGTRLTVV.

This sequence joins TRBV7-9 and TRBJ2-1, with D perhaps matching TRBD1 (6 bases). Trimming stripped 4 bases from V and 12 bases from J, with 13 bases between. The CDR3 is 12 amino acids. Germline V CDR1 and CDR2: SEHNR, FQNEAQ (reference sequence). DNA of the CDR3: TGTGCCAGCAGCTCCCGGGACATTCGGCAGTTCTTC. It encodes CASSSRDIRQFF.

This clone has just a few counts. This sample also contains other DNA sequences that code for the same CDR3. This chain uses TRBV6-5 with TRBJ1-5; TRBD1 aligns across 8 bases. The V gene's germline CDR1 is MNHEY and CDR2 SVGAGI. CDR3 length: 15 amino acids. V shed 0 bases and J 6 bases; nucleotides not matched to a gene: 4. For the CDR3, the DNA is TGTGCCAGCAGTTACTCAGCAGGGGGCGGTCAGCCCCAGCATTTT. This encodes CASSYSAGGGQPQHF.

The chain joins TRBV5-4 to TRBJ2-7, with a tentative D call TRBD1 (5 bases). The CDR3 is 13 amino acids. CDR1 is SGHNT, CDR2 YYREEE, per germline (reference sequence). The ends were cut back, 4 bases at V and 5 bases at J, with 13 bases in the middle. The CDR3 DNA sequence: TGTGCCAGCAGCCCCGCCAGGGCGGACGAGCAGTACTTC. Translating it yields CASSPARADEQYF.

The rearrangement uses TRBV6-5 and TRBJ1-2; D is perhaps TRBD1 (5 bases). In germline, CDR1 is MNHEY, CDR2 SVGAGI. V lost 6 bases and J 4 bases, leaving 15 bases between the germline ends. The CDR3 spans 14 residues. The CDR3 protein is CASSAAHGGYGYTF. CDR3 sequence (DNA): TGTGCCAGCAGCGCCGCTCACGGGGGCTATGGCTACACCTTC.

The chain recombines TRBV11-2 with TRBJ2-3, with D hard to call. The V and J ends lost 1 base and 5 bases respectively, with 13 bases between them. CDR3 size: 15 residues. The germline CDR1 and CDR2 sequences are SGHAT and FQNNGV. The CDR3: CASSLVRGSVDTQYF. The DNA for the CDR3 is TGTGCCAGCAGCTTAGTACGAGGAAGCGTAGATACGCAGTATTTT.